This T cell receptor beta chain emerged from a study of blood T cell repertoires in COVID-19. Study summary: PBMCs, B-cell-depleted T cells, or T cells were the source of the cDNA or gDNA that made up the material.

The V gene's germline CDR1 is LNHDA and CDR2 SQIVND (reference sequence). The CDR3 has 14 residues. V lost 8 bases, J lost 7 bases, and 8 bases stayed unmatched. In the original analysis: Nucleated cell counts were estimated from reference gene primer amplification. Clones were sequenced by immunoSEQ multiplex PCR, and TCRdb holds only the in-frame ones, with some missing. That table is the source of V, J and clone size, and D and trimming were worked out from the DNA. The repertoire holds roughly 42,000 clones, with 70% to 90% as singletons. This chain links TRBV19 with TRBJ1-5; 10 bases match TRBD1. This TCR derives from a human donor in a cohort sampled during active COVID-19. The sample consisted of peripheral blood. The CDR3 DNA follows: TGTGCCAGTGGATTGGGGACAGGGGACCAGCCCCAGCATTTT. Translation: CASGLGTGDQPQHF.